This T cell receptor (beta chain) was documented in a study of CD8 T cell repertoires and HIV-1 epitope variants. This CDR3 has 15 amino acids. From germline, CDR1 is MNHEY and CDR2 SMNVEV (reference sequence). With V trimmed by 6 bases and J by 3 bases, 8 bases remained unmatched. This clone appeared a few times. Its antigen is currently unknown. TCRdb's table, derived via immunoSEQ multiplex PCR, lists solely in-frame clones and lacks some. This table holds about 4,900 clones, around 71% found once. The rearrangement uses TRBV27 and TRBJ1-2; 9 bases line up with TRBD1. The sequenced material came from cultured CD8+ T cells derived from PBMCs. This TCR derives from a male donor with HIV. CDR3 DNA: TGTGCCAGCAGGAGTGGACAGGGGCGTGACTATGGCTACACCTTC. Translated: CASRSGQGRDYGYTF.